This TCR beta chain was profiled in a study of shared clonotypes between healthy human individuals. Comments on this clone: Its antigen is not identified.

Study conclusions and caveats: Naive subsets usually exceeded memory subsets in estimated richness. Unshared clonotypes carried lower generation probabilities than those common to all four donors. Clonotype sharing among donors was expected to depend on sequencing depth.

Sorted-subset replicate PCR reactions contained 200 ng DNA, corresponding to tens of thousands of T cell genomes. Produced via immunoSEQ multiplex PCR; TCRdb's table is partial and in-frame only. The sample contains about 2.3 million clones, roughly 90% of which appear only once. V dropped 3 bases and J dropped 6; count of bases not matched to a gene: 19. Germline CDR1 reads SSHAT; CDR2 reads FNYEAQ (reference sequence). The CDR3 contains 18 residues. This sequence joins TRBV7-7 and TRBJ1-2; 7 bases map to TRBD1. Sequencing was performed on naive CD4+ T cells from PBMCs. As to subset: CD45RA+ positively selected. This TCR was recovered from a man aged 18 to 29 in good health. Some clones in this sample may be carry-over from other donors' samples. The CDR3 loop reads CASSFFGRRQGGANGYTF. The DNA of the CDR3 is TGTGCCAGCAGCTTTTTCGGGCGGCGTCAGGGGGGCGCGAATGGCTACACCTTC.